This TCR beta chain was sequenced for a study of blood T cell repertoires in COVID-19. In the study overall: PBMCs, B-cell-depleted T cells, or T cells were the source of the cDNA or gDNA that made up the material.

Original methodology: The authors estimated nucleated cell counts from reference gene primer amplification. TCRdb's table, derived via immunoSEQ multiplex PCR, lists solely in-frame clones and lacks some. V and J calls and clone size follow that table, whereas D and trimming were derived from the DNA. The sample carries around 320,000 clones, 70% to 90% recorded once. This CDR3 comprises 16 residues. Germline V gene data show CDR1 as SGHTA and CDR2 as FQGNSA. Trimming took 1 base from V and 5 from J; bases not matched to a gene: 7. This clone has a handful of counts. V gene TRBV7-2 combines with J gene TRBJ1-5, with 8 bases that match TRBD1. The clonotype was recovered from a young woman who had recovered from COVID-19. Input material: peripheral blood. The DNA for the CDR3 is TGTGCCAGCAGCTTAGACTCAGGGGGCGCGGATCAGCCCCAGCATTTT. It encodes CASSLDSGGADQPQHF.